This TCR beta chain was observed in a study of OX40 agonist ivuxolimab in advanced cancers. Study as a whole: Ivuxolimab, an antibody acting as an agonist of OX40 (CD134), was used to treat patients.

Clones were read by immunoSEQ multiplex PCR, and TCRdb kept only the in-frame ones, dropping some. This table holds under 80,000 clones, 86% found once. Concerning this clone itself: Its target is unknown.

Peripheral blood came from all dose cohorts at three timepoints. Notes on the study in general: In the 0.1 to 3.0 mg/kg range, CD4+ and CD8+ blood T cells had expanded clonally by week 6.

The CDR3 is 12 residues long. From germline, CDR1 is MNHEY and CDR2 SMNVEV (reference sequence). Trimming cost V 4 bases and J 8 bases, with 10 bases left between them. This sequence was found in an adult with an advanced solid tumor such as melanoma, head and neck, liver or kidney cancer. The material was CD4+ or CD8+ T cells sorted from blood, obtained in a trial of the OX40 agonist ivuxolimab. V gene TRBV27 combines with J gene TRBJ2-3; D may be TRBD1 or TRBD2 (6 bases each). CDR3 loop: CASSSQGGTQYF. For the CDR3, the DNA is TGTGCCAGCAGTTCACAGGGAGGTACGCAGTATTTT.